What follows is one T cell receptor beta chain and its context. The sample comes from a study of CD8 T cells in Susac syndrome. With random hexamers, reverse transcription was performed on roughly 0.45 to 1 ug of RNA. Amplification of the TCR beta CDR3 was carried out by immunoSEQ multiplex PCR, which spanned a total of 54 Vbeta and 13 Jbeta segments. TCRdb passed the immunoSEQ multiplex PCR reads through MiXCR, listing each CDR3 protein once. This sample has about 400,000 distinct CDR3 sequences; around 85% occur once, and the top ten carry 0.09% to 0.15%. Germline values: CDR1 SGHDT, CDR2 YYEEEE. V shed 9 bases and J shed 8 bases, with 20 bases lying between them. The CDR3 extends over 13 amino acids. CD8+ and CD4+ T cells circulating in blood were sequenced for TCR beta. Negative isolation yielded CD4+ and CD8+ T cells, and FACS enriched TEMRA cells.

The chain combines TRBV5-6 with TRBJ1-2; D is uncertain. Sample: CD8+ T cells from PBMCs. The receptor comes from a human donor with multiple sclerosis. CDR3 in DNA: TGTGCCACCCGGACGGCTGCAGGATTAGGCTACACCTTC. Protein sequence: CATRTAAGLGYTF. Variable domain in full (rest from reference TRBV5-6 and TRBJ1-2): DAGVTQSPTHLIKTRGQQVTLRCSPKSGHDTVSWYQQALGQGPQFIFQYYEEEERQRGNFPDRFSGHQFPNYSSELNVNALLLGDSALYLCATRTAAGLGYTFGSGTRLTVV.